Many counts were recorded for the clone carrying this TCR beta chain. TCRdb redid the calling of the 5' RACE reads with MiXCR, one entry per CDR3 protein. The table includes about 40,000 distinct CDR3 sequences, 23% detected once. The data derive from a study of early T cells in non-severe SARS-CoV-2 infection. Study in general: It was bulk RNA from unsorted whole blood that was sequenced, and the chains were unpaired.

The V end lost 6 bases, the J end lost 4 bases, and 4 bases lay between the germline ends. This CDR3 has 11 residues. Germline loops: CDR1 LGHNT, CDR2 FRNRAP. The material sequenced was whole blood, taken at baseline. J is TRBJ2-1 and V is TRBV12-5; D not certain. The clonotype originates from an adult who was a healthcare worker with PCR-confirmed SARS-CoV-2 infection or an uninfected control (not recorded which). CDR3 in amino acids: CASGAYNEQFF. As DNA, the CDR3 is TGTGCTAGTGGGGCGTACAATGAGCAGTTCTTC.